This paragraph covers one TCR beta chain sequence. The CDR3 consists of 15 residues. V was pared by 0 bases and J by 1 base, with 7 bases between. The germline V gene encodes CDR1 LNHDA and CDR2 SQIVND (reference sequence). The sample originates from a study of PD-1 blockade in classical Hodgkin lymphoma. Described time point: cycle 4 day 1 (C4D1), after more than 5 weeks of nivolumab. Relapse was seen in all patients after autologous stem cell transplantation, and brentuximab vedotin exposure was variable. The repertoire was sequenced with immunoSEQ multiplex PCR; TCRdb's copy has only in-frame clones and lacks some. The sample consists of tens of thousands of clones, 70% to 80% of them appearing once.

The V gene is TRBV19, the J gene TRBJ1-5; D is unclear. Sequencing was performed on peripheral blood mononuclear cells (PBMCs), taken before the fourth cycle of nivolumab. The source is a human donor with classical Hodgkin lymphoma. CDR3: CASSIDSDSNQPQHF. Here the CDR3 DNA reads TGTGCCAGTAGTATAGATTCGGACAGCAATCAGCCCCAGCATTTT.